The clone carrying this T cell receptor beta chain was detected many times. Antigen specificity is unknown. 5'RACE with 10-nucleotide random UMIs produced the cDNA. Via MiXCR, TCRdb re-called the 5' RACE reads, giving one row per CDR3 protein. The sample holds tens of thousands of distinct CDR3 sequences, approximately 17% seen once. Trimming removed 0 bases from V and 1 base from J, with 6 bases in between. This CDR3 has 14 amino acids. CDR1 and CDR2 from the germline V gene are SGHTA and FQGNSA. This entry is derived from a study of neurological immune-mediated disorders. Notes on the study in general: Healthy controls had more TCR clonal expansion than multiple sclerosis, which showed the least, whereas HTLV-1-associated myelopathy showed the most.

V and J are TRBV7-2 and TRBJ1-1; no definite D call. This receptor was taken from a woman between 35 and 50 years old in good health. What was sequenced was PBMCs. The CDR3 spells CASSLAPGNTEAFF. For the CDR3, the DNA is TGTGCCAGCAGCTTAGCTCCGGGGAACACTGAAGCTTTCTTT.